The present entry profiles one T cell receptor (beta chain) with its context. Germline V lookup: CDR1 MGHDK, CDR2 SYGVNS. V lost 4 bases, J lost 0 bases, and 9 bases lay in between. The CDR3 is made up of 14 amino acids. The data derive from a study of blood T cell repertoires in COVID-19. Study-wide context: PBMCs, B-cell-depleted T cells, or T cells were the source of the cDNA or gDNA that made up the material.

Only in-frame clones appear in the TCRdb table, and some are missing; sequencing was by immunoSEQ multiplex PCR. The table includes 250,000 or so clones, roughly nine tenths detected once. The TCR was taken from a man in his 60s with acute or convalescent COVID-19. Input material: peripheral blood. The chain links TRBV25-1 to TRBJ1-1; a weak D match, TRBD1 (5 bases). The CDR3 DNA follows: TGTGCCAGCAGTGCAGAGACAGTGAACACTGAAGCTTTCTTT. It translates to CASSAETVNTEAFF.